This TCR beta chain was captured in a study of Ad26.COV2.S vaccination and SARS-CoV-2 variants. Measured with immunoSEQ multiplex PCR; TCRdb has only the in-frame clones, and not every one. Found here are about 480,000 clones, roughly 89% of them singletons; the top ten hold more than 10%. The length of the CDR3 is 16 residues. V lost 0 bases, J lost 2 bases, and 14 bases lay in between. Germline assignment: CDR1 SGHKS and CDR2 YYEKEE (reference sequence). Treatment of the sample: around 19 received Ad26.COV2.S at low or high dose, single or two shots; several received placebo; per-sample allocation not given. Day 63 following the first vaccine or placebo injection was when the samples were taken.

The specimen comprised peripheral blood, sampled in a trial of Ad26.COV2.S vaccine versus placebo. V gene TRBV5-5 combines with J gene TRBJ1-1; D not resolved. The TCR sequence derives from a person between 18 and 59 years old who received the Ad26.COV2.S COVID-19 vaccine or a placebo. CDR3 sequence reads: CASSLVRAGLNTEAFF. The CDR3 coding sequence is TGTGCCAGCAGCTTGGTACGGGCGGGCTTAAACACTGAAGCTTTCTTT.